This T cell receptor (beta chain) was identified in a study of blood T cell repertoires in COVID-19. The CDR3 totals 14 residues. V gave up 3 bases and J gave up 7 bases; unmatched junction bases: 5. The V gene's germline CDR1 is LGHDT and CDR2 YNNKEL (reference sequence). This clone was observed a single time. The sample carries other DNA sequences with the same CDR3. Clones were read by immunoSEQ multiplex PCR, and TCRdb kept only the in-frame ones, dropping some. The sample holds 150,000 or so clones; over 75% are singletons and the top ten take approximately 11%. This rearrangement joins TRBV3-1 (or the pseudogene TRBV3-2) to TRBJ1-4; 7 nucleotides agree with TRBD1. This receptor was identified in a man between 50 and 59 years old who had recovered from COVID-19. The sequenced sample consisted of PBMCs or T cells enriched from blood (not recorded which). The CDR3 DNA reads as TGTGCCAGCAGCCACCGACAGGGCGGTGAAAAACTGTTTTTT. Translation gives CASSHRQGGEKLFF.